This T cell receptor beta chain was found in a study of siplizumab effects on memory and regulatory T cells. Overall study findings and caveats: Suppressive function of proliferating Tregs from siplizumab cultures was not confirmed. Naive or memory phenotype assignment was not possible for roughly 75-97% of proliferating CD4+ or CD8+ clones. Few alloreactive clones mapped to unstimulated subsets.

Measured with immunoSEQ multiplex PCR; TCRdb has only the in-frame clones, and not every one. The sample gives 110,000 or so clones, 92% of which show up once; under 0.75% is in the top ten. In regard to this clone: The antigen is not known.

This CDR3 comprises 15 residues. Trimming left V 2 bases short and J 6 bases short, with 11 bases between. Germline V gene sequence: CDR1 KGHSH, CDR2 LQKENI. Sequenced input: Tregs sorted from blood. This chain connects TRBV18 to TRBJ1-6; the D gene is possibly TRBD1 (5 bases). This clonotype was sampled from a human donor in good health. The CDR3 here is CASSPGAAANSPLHF. The CDR3 nucleotides are TGTGCCAGCTCACCAGGGGCAGCCGCTAATTCACCCCTCCACTTT.